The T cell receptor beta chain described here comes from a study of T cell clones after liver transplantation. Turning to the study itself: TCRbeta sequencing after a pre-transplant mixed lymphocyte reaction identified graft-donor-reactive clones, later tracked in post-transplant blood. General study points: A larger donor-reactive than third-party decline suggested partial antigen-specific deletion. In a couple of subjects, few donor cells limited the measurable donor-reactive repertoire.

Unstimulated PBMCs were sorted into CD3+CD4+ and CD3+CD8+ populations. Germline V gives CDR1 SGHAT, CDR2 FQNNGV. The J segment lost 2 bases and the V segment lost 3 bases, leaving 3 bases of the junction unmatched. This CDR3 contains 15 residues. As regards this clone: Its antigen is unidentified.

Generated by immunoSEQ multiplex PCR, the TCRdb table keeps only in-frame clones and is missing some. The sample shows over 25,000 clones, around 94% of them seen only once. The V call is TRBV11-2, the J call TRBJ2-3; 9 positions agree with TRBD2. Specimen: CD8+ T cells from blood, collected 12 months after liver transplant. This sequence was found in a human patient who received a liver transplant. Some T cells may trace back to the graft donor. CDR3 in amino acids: CASSFRLADTDTQYF. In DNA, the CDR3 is TGTGCCAGCAGCTTTAGACTAGCGGACACAGATACGCAGTATTTT.